The TCR beta chain described here comes from a study of cytomegalovirus exposure and HLA in healthy donors. Study outcomes and limitations: Researchers reported in a later analysis that common viral pathogens appeared linked to several top clusters. Presence/absence analyses rested on an assumption that sequencing depth was roughly uniform across donors.

This CDR3 is built from 17 residues. CDR1 MNHNS and CDR2 SASEGT come from the germline V gene. Trimming took 1 base from V and 0 from J, leaving 10 bases between them. The PCR made use of 60 Vbeta and 13 Jbeta primers. Assay used: immunoSEQ multiplex PCR; TCRdb lists only in-frame clones, some missing. Of 25,000 to 30,000 clones listed, about 66% are singletons. Concerning this clone itself: Its antigen is as yet unknown.

V usage is TRBV6-1 and J usage is TRBJ2-6, with D possibly matching TRBD1 (6 bases). Sequencing used PBMCs. This sequence was found in a male donor in good health and CMV-seropositive. CDR3 loop: CASSEGTARSGANVLTF. The CDR3, as DNA: TGTGCCAGCAGTGAAGGGACAGCCCGCTCTGGGGCCAACGTCCTGACTTTC.